The clone carrying this TCR beta chain was seen a single time. A much larger clone sits a single nucleotide away, making a read error possible. Clinical symptoms, serum thyroxine, TRAb, thyroid ultrasound and orbital computed tomography were relied on for diagnosis. Amplification from RNA transcripts yielded the TCR beta CDR3 regions. The authors performed first-round RT-PCR with HTBI primers and then a second-round multiplex PCR. TCRdb recomputed calls from the multiplex PCR reads with MiXCR, one row per CDR3 protein. In the table there are about half a million distinct CDR3 sequences, over 13% of which are singletons. This specimen belongs to a study of Graves' ophthalmopathy and Graves' hyperthyroidism. J lost 8 bases, V lost 8 bases, and 14 bases had no gene match. The CDR3 has 13 residues. Germline values: CDR1 DFQATT, CDR2 SNEGSKA (reference sequence).

Input material: blood. This sequence originates from a woman aged 30 to 39 with Graves' ophthalmopathy. The V call is TRBV20-1, the J call TRBJ1-2; 7 bases are shared with TRBD1. The CDR3 DNA reads as TGCAGTACTACTAGGGAGGGGGCGTGGGGCTACACCTTC. Residues: CSTTREGAWGYTF.